This note documents a single T cell receptor (beta chain) sequence. Its antigen is unknown. This specimen belongs to a study of cytomegalovirus exposure and HLA in healthy donors. Study-level points and caveats: High specificity and sensitivity for cytomegalovirus status were reported for the classifier. Despite most TCR sequences being rare, some public TCRs occurred in many donors. Among TCR beta chains of equal frequency, HLA-associated ones were more clonally expanded in a later analysis.

The primer mix had 60 Vbeta and 13 Jbeta primers. Libraries were prepared by immunoSEQ multiplex PCR; TCRdb keeps only in-frame clonotypes and omits some of them. The sample yields about 160,000 clones, about 86% seen once. The trim removed 9 bases at V and 4 bases at J, leaving 14 bases unmatched. The CDR3 has 17 residues. Germline V gives CDR1 MGHRA, CDR2 YSYEKL. The sample consisted of PBMCs. The chain has TRBV4-1 and TRBJ2-2, with 10 positions matching TRBD2. The sequence was collected from a woman under 30 in good health and CMV-seronegative. The CDR3 DNA follows: TGCGCCAGTCGACTAGCGGGCCTCCCCGGGAGCACCGGGGAGCTGTTTTTT. It translates to CASRLAGLPGSTGELFF.